Frequency places the clone carrying this TCR beta chain as medium-sized. Germline V CDR1 and CDR2: MNHEY, SMNVEV (reference sequence). The CDR3 has 15 amino acids. The sample belongs to a study of T cell clusters in autoimmune cytopenias. TRB was amplified from approximately 250 ng of peripheral blood genomic DNA per sample. TRB was amplified by touch-down multiplex PCR, primer pools A and B combined. Using the multiplex PCR reads, TCRdb records one entry per CDR3 protein without DNA. The sample has about 6,100 distinct CDR3 sequences; the top ten hold about two fifths. These data also featured in a second study, about T cell repertoires in aging, cancer and after chemotherapy. From that second work: The whole study produced a dataset of some 9 million TCR reads. Age-matched healthy donors had significantly more diverse, less clonal blood TCR repertoires than untreated cancer patients. These repertoire data do not allow conclusions about immunological memory after chemotherapy.

What was sequenced was peripheral blood. The clonotype originates from a human donor in good health. This rearrangement joins TRBV27 to TRBJ1-2; TCRdb's D call of TRBD1 is untestable without DNA. CDR3 residues: CASGISGQGIAGYTF.